A single sample is the source of the 9 T cell receptor beta chains below, sequenced in a study of a mutant IDH1 vaccine in newly diagnosed glioma. Stated time point: baseline, week 1 (first vaccination visit). Indicated treatment: pre-vaccination baseline after standard-of-care therapy. Sequenced by immunoSEQ multiplex PCR; TCRdb stores in-frame clones only, minus some. Of under 75,000 clones in the sample, around 92% were seen once. The specimen was PBMCs, collected from a glioma patient treated with radiotherapy, temozolomide or both. The receptors were sampled from a man aged 45-65 years with glioma.

This chain uses TRBV5-6 with TRBJ1-2; 7 bases map to TRBD1. This CDR3 contains 15 residues. CDR1 SGHDT and CDR2 YYEEEE come from the germline V gene. The trim removed 4 bases at V and 9 bases at J, leaving 15 bases unmatched. The CDR3: CASSGTGARPDRYTF. The CDR3 DNA reads TGTGCCAGCAGCGGAACAGGGGCCCGACCAGATCGCTACACCTTC.

In this sample, this clone turned up once. This rearrangement joins TRBV6-1 to TRBJ2-5; either TRBD1 or TRBD2 may supply D (5 bases each). Trimming cost V 10 bases and J 5 bases, with 11 bases left between them. From germline, CDR1 is MNHNS and CDR2 SASEGT. This CDR3 comprises 11 residues. CDR3 amino acids: CATGDRETQYF. CDR3 coding DNA: TGTGCCACCGGGGACCGGGAGACCCAGTACTTC.

The rearrangement uses TRBV5-1 and TRBJ2-7; D is possibly TRBD1 (6 bases). Germline CDR1 SGHRS, CDR2 YFSETQ. This CDR3 comprises 13 residues. The V end was cut by 4 bases, the J end by 3 bases, with 11 bases between. CDR3 sequence (DNA): TGCGCCAGCAGCAAAACAGGGATCTACGAGCAGTACTTC. It encodes CASSKTGIYEQYF.

V usage is TRBV11-1 and J usage is TRBJ1-1, with D possibly matching TRBD1 (6 bases). The CDR3 runs 14 residues. V was pared by 5 bases and J by 4 bases, with 14 bases between. Per germline, CDR1 SGHAT and CDR2 FQDESV (reference sequence). The chain's CDR3 is CASSSGARGTEAFF. The CDR3 nucleotides read TGTGCCAGCAGCAGTGGGGCCAGGGGCACTGAAGCTTTCTTT.

The chain joins TRBV10-1 to TRBJ2-1, with TRBD2 matching over 11 bases. This CDR3 contains 15 residues. Germline V CDR1 and CDR2: WNHNN, SYGVQD (reference sequence). The ends lost 5 bases at V and 7 bases at J; junction bases unmatched: 7. CDR3 amino acids: CASSSSSGRRNEQFF. The CDR3 DNA sequence: TGCGCCAGCAGTTCGTCTAGCGGGAGGAGGAATGAGCAGTTCTTC.

The chain has TRBV10-3 and TRBJ2-3, with a tentative D call TRBD1 (5 bases). This CDR3 contains 13 residues. Trimming took off 5 bases at V and 4 bases at J, with 10 bases between the two ends. Germline V gene sequence: CDR1 ENHRY, CDR2 SYGVKD. The DNA for the CDR3 is TGTGCCATCAGTTCCCAGGGCCCAGATACGCAGTATTTT. Translation: CAISSQGPDTQYF.

On this clone itself: Because the CDR3's place on the DNA is in doubt, the DNA is left out and the CDR3 is given as listed by TCRdb. The chain couples TRBV27 to TRBJ2-3. The CDR3 totals 15 residues, both ends included. Germline values: CDR1 MNHEY, CDR2 SMNVEV (reference sequence). The CDR3: CASSFWRGDTDTQYF.

This sequence joins TRBV4-2 and TRBJ2-3; D not certain. The germline V gene encodes CDR1 LGHNA and CDR2 YNFKEQ. The V and J ends lost 0 bases and 8 bases respectively, with 9 bases between them. This CDR3 spans 13 amino acids. The DNA of the CDR3 is TGTGCCAGCAGCCAAGATCCCGGGTTTACGCAGTATTTT. It is translated as CASSQDPGFTQYF.

Only one count was recorded for this clone. The CDR3 reads CASSVEAGQSYNEQFF. The CDR3 coding sequence is TGTGCCAGCAGCGTAGAGGCTGGACAGTCCTACAATGAGCAGTTCTTC. V usage is TRBV9 and J usage is TRBJ2-1, with a tentative D call TRBD1 (6 bases). V dropped 0 bases and J dropped 1 base, with 11 bases sitting between them. The CDR3 runs 16 residues. Germline loops: CDR1 SGDLS, CDR2 YYNGEE.